This T cell receptor (beta chain) derives from a study of CD8 T cells in ankylosing spondylitis. The CDR3 is 19 amino acids. The V and J ends lost 4 bases and 2 bases, in that order; junction bases with no gene match: 14. TCRdb re-derived calls from the 5' RACE reads in MiXCR, one entry per CDR3 protein. In the table there are 350,000 to 400,000 distinct CDR3 sequences, 20% to 25% of which are singletons. This receptor was taken from a male donor with ankylosing spondylitis or in good health (not recorded which). The gene calls are TRBV12-3 or TRBV12-4 and TRBJ2-6; TRBD1 matches at 7 bases. Material for sequencing was blood, either unsorted or a sorted T cell fraction (not recorded which). The CDR3 nucleotides read TGTGCCAGCAGTTCATCAACTGACAGGGCCAGGACTGGGGCCAACGTCCTGACTTTC. Protein: CASSSSTDRARTGANVLTF.